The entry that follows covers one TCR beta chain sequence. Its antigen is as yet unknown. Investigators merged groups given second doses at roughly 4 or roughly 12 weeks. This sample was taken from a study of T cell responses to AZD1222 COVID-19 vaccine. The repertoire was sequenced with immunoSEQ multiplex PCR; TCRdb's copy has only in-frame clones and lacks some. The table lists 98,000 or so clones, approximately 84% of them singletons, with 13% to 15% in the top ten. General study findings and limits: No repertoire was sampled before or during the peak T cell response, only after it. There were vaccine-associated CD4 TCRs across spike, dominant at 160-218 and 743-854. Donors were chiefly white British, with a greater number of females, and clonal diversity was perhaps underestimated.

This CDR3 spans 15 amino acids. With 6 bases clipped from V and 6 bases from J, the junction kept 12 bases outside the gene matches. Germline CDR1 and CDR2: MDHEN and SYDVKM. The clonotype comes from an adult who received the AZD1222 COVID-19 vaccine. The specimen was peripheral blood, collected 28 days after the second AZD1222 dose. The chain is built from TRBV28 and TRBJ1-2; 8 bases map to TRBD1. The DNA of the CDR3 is TGTGCCAGCAGCCAAAAACAGGGGGGGAAAAATGGCTACACCTTC. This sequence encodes CASSQKQGGKNGYTF.